This T cell receptor (beta chain) was recovered during a study of blood T cell repertoires in COVID-19. Study-wide background: PBMCs, B-cell-depleted T cells, or T cells provided the cDNA or gDNA that made up the material.

This CDR3 comprises 18 residues. As handled by the study authors: From reference gene primer amplification, estimates of nucleated cell counts were derived. Data came from immunoSEQ multiplex PCR; TCRdb stores just in-frame clones and leaves some out. D and trimming were read from the DNA, whereas the V and J calls and clone size are those reported in that table. The table records some 110,000 clones, 75% to 90% of them present only once. This clone came up once. Input material: peripheral blood. This TCR was recovered from a human donor in a cohort sampled during active COVID-19. The V gene is TRBV21-1, the J gene TRBJ2-7; the table's D call TRBD1 went unverified against the DNA. TRBV21-1 is shown as a pseudogene. The CDR3 region has the DNA TGTGCCAGCAGCACTAACTCCGGGACAGACCGTTCGGTCCACGAGCAGTACTTC. Amino acid sequence: CASSTNSGTDRSVHEQYF.